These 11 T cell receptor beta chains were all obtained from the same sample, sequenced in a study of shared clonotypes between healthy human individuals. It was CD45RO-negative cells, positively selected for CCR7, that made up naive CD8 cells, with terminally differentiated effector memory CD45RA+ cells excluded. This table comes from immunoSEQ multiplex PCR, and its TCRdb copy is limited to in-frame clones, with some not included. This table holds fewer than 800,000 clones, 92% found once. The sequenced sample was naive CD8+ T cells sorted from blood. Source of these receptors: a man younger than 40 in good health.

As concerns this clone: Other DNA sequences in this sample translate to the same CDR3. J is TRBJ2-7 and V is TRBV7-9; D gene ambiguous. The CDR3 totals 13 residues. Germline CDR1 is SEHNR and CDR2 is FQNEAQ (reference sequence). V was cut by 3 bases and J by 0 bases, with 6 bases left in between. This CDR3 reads CASSFGSSYEQYF. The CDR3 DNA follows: TGTGCCAGCAGCTTTGGTAGCTCCTACGAGCAGTACTTC.

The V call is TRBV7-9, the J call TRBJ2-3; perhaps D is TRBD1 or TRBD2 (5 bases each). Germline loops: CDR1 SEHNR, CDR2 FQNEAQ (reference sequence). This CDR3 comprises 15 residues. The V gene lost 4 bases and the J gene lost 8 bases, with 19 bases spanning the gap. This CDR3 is CASSSQGPEGPTQYF. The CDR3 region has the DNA TGTGCCAGCAGCTCCCAGGGCCCTGAGGGGCCTACGCAGTATTTT.

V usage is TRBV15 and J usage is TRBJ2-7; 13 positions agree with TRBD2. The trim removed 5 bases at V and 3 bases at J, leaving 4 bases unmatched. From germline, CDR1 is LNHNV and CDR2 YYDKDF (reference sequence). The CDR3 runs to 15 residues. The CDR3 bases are TGTGCCACCAGCTCCAGACTAGCGGGAGGCTACGAGCAGTACTTC. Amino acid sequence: CATSSRLAGGYEQYF.

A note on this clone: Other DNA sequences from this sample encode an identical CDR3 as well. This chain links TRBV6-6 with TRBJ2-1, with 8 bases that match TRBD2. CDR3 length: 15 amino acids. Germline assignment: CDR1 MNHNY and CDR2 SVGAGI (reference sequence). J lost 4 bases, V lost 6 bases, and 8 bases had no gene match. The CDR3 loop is CASSRTSGGYNEQFF. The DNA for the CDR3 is TGTGCCAGCAGCCGCACTAGCGGTGGGTACAATGAGCAGTTCTTC.

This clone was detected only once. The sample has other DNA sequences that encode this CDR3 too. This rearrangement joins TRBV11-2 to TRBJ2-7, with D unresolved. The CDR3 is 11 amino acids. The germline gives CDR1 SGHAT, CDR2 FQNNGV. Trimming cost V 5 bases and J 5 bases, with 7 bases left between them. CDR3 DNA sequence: TGTGCCAGCAGCCTCTCAAACGAGCAGTACTTC. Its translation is CASSLSNEQYF. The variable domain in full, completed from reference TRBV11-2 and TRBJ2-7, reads EAGVAQSPRYKIIEKRQSVAFWCNPISGHATLYWYQQILGQGPKLLIQFQNNGVVDDSQLPKDRFSAERLKGVDSTLKIQPAKLEDSAVYLCASSLSNEQYFGPGTRLTVT.

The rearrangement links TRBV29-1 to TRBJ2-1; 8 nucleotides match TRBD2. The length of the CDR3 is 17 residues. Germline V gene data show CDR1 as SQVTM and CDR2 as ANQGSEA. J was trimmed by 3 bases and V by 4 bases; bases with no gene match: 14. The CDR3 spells CSVGGLGSPANYNEQFF. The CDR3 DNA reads TGCAGCGTTGGGGGACTAGGATCCCCCGCAAACTACAATGAGCAGTTCTTC.

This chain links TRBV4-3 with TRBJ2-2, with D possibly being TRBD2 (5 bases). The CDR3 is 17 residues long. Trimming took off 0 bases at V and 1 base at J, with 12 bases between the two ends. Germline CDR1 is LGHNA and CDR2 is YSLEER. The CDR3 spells CASSQDQAEMNTGELFF. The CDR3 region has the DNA TGCGCCAGCAGCCAAGATCAAGCGGAGATGAACACCGGGGAGCTGTTTTTT.

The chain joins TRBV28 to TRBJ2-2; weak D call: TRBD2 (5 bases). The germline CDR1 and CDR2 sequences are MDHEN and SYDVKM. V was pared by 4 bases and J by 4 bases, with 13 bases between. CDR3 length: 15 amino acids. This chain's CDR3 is CASSYPIEGTGELFF. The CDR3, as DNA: TGTGCCAGCAGTTACCCTATTGAGGGCACCGGGGAGCTGTTTTTT.

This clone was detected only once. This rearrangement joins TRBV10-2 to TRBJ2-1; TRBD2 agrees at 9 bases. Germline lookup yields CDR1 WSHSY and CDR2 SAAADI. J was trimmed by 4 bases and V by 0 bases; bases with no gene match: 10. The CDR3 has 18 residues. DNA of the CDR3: TGCGCCAGCAGTGAGTCTGGATTGGCGGGAGGGTTATACAATGAGCAGTTCTTC. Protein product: CASSESGLAGGLYNEQFF.

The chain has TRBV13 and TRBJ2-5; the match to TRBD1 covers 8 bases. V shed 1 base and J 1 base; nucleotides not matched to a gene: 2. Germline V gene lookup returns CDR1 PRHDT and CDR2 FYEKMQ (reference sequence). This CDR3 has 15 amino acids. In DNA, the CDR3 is TGTGCCAGCAGCTTAGTTGGACAGGGCCAAGAGACCCAGTACTTC. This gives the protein CASSLVGQGQETQYF.

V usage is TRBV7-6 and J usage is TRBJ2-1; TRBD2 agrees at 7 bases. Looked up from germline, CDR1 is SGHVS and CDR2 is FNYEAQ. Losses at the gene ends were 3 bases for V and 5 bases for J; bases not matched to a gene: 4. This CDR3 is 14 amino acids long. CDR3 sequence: CASSLEAGDNEQFF. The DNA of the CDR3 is TGTGCCAGCAGCTTGGAGGCGGGGGACAATGAGCAGTTCTTC.